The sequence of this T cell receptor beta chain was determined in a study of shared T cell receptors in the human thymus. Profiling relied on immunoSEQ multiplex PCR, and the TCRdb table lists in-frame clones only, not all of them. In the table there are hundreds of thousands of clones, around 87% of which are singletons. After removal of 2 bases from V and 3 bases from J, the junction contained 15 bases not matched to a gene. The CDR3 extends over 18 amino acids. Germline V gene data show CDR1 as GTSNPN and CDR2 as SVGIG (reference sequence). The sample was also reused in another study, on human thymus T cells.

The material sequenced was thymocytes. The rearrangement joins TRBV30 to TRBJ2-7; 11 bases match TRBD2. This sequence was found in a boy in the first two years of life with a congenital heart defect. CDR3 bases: TGTGCCTGGAGTCTAACACCACTAGCCGGGACTAGCGGCTACGAGCAGTACTTC. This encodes CAWSLTPLAGTSGYEQYF.